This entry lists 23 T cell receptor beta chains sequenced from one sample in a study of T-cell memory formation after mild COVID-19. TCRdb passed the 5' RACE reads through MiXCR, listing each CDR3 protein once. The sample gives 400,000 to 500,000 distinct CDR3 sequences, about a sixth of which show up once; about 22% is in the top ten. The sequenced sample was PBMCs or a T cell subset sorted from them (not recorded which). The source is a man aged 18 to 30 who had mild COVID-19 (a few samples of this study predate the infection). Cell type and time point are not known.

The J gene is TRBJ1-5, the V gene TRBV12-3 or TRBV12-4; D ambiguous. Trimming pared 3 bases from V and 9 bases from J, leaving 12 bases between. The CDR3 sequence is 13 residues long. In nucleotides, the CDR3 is TGTGCCAGCAGTTTGGATCTGGCCAGGCCCCAGCATTTT. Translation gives CASSLDLARPQHF.

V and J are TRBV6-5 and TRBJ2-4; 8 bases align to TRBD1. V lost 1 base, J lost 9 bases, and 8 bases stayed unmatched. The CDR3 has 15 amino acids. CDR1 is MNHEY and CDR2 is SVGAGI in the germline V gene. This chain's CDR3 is CASSYLGRGQSIQYF. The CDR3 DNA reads TGTGCCAGCAGTTACTTGGGCAGGGGGCAAAGCATTCAGTACTTC.

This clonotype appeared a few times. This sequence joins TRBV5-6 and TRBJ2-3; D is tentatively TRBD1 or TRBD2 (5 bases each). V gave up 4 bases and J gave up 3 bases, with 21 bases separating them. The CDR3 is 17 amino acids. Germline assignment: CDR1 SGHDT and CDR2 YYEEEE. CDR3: CASSPDSGPARTDTQYF. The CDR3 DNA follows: TGTGCCAGCAGCCCAGACAGCGGACCAGCTCGGACAGATACGCAGTATTTT.

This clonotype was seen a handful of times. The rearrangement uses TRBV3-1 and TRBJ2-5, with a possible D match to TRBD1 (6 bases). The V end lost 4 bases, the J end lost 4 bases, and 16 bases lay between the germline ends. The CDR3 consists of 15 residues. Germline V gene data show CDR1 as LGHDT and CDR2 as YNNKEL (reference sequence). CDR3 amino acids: CASSRQLRGGETQYF. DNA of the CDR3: TGTGCCAGCAGCCGGCAACTCAGGGGTGGAGAGACCCAGTACTTC.

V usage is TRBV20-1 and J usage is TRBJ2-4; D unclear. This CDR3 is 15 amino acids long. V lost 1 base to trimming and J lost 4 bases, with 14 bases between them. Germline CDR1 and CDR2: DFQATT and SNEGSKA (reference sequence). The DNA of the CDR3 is TGCAGTGCTAGAGTATTACGGACGGCAAAAAACATTCAGTACTTC. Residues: CSARVLRTAKNIQYF.

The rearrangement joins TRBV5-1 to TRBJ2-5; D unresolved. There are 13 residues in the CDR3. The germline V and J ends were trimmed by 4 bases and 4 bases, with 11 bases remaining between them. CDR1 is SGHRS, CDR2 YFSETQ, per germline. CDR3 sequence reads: CASSHLLGETQYF. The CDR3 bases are TGCGCCAGCAGCCACCTGTTAGGAGAGACCCAGTACTTC.

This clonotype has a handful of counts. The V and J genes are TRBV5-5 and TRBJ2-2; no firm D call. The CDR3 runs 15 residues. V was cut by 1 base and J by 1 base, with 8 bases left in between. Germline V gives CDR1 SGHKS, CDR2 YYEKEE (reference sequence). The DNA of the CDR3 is TGTGCCAGCAGCTTGTATCCAGGGAACACCGGGGAGCTGTTTTTT. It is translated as CASSLYPGNTGELFF.

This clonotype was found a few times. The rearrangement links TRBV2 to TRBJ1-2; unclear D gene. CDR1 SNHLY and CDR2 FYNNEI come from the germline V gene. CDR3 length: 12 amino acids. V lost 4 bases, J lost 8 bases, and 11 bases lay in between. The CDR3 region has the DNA TGTGCCAGCAGTGTGCAAGCCGGCGGCTACACCTTC. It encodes CASSVQAGGYTF.

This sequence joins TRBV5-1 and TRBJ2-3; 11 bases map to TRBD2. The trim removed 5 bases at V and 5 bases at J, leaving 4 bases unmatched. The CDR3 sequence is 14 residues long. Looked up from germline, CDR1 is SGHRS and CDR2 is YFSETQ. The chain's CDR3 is CASRLAGARDTQYF. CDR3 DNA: TGCGCCAGCAGACTAGCGGGGGCGAGAGATACGCAGTATTTT.

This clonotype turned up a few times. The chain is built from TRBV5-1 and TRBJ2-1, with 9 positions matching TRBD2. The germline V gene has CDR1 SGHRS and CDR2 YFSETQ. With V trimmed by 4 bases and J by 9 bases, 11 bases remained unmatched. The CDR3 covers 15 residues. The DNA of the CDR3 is TGCGCCAGCAGCCGGGACCTAGCGGGGTCCTTTGAGCAGTTCTTC. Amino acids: CASSRDLAGSFEQFF.

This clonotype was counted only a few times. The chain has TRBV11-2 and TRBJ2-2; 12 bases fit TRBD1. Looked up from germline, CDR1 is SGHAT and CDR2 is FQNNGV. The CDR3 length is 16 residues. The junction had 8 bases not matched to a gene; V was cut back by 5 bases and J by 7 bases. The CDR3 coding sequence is TGTGCCAGCAGCCCGGGACAGGGGGCGCTTTACGGGGAGCTGTTTTTT. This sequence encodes CASSPGQGALYGELFF.

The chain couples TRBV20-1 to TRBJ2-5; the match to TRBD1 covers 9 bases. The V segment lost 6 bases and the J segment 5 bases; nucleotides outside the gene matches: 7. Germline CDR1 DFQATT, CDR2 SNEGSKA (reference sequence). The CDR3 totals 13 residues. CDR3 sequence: CSAQGAHGETQYF. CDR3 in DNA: TGCAGTGCACAGGGGGCTCACGGGGAGACCCAGTACTTC.

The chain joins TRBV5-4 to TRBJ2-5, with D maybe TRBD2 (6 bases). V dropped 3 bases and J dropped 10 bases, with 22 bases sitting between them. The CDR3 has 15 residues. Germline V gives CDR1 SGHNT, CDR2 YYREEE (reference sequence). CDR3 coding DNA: TGTGCCAGCAGCTCCGATGGGGGGAGAGGAGAGGGCCAGTACTTC. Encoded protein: CASSSDGGRGEGQYF.

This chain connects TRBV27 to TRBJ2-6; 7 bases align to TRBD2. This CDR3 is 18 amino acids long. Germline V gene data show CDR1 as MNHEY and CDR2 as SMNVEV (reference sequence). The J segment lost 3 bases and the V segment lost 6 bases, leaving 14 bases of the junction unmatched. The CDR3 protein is CASRGGAGWKGGANVLTF. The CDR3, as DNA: TGTGCCAGCAGGGGAGGGGCAGGGTGGAAGGGTGGGGCCAACGTCCTGACTTTC.

For the CDR3, the DNA is TGTGCCAGCGGATTGGACAGGGGGGGTGAGCAGTTCTTC. Protein sequence: CASGLDRGGEQFF. This chain links TRBV2 with TRBJ2-1, with 10 bases that match TRBD1. J lost 9 bases, V lost 8 bases, and 7 bases had no gene match. The CDR3 totals 13 residues. Germline lookup yields CDR1 SNHLY and CDR2 FYNNEI. The variable domain in full, with the rest retrieved from reference TRBV2 and TRBJ2-1, is EPEVTQTPSHQVTQMGQEVILRCVPISNHLYFYWYRQILGQKVEFLVSFYNNEISEKSEIFDDQFSVERPDGSNFTLKIRSTKLEDSAMYFCASGLDRGGEQFFGPGTRLTVL.

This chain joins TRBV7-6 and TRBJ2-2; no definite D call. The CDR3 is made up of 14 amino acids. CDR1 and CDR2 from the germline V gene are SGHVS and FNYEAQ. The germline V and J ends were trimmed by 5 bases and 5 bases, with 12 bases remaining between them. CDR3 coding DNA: TGTGCCAGCAGCCCCACAAGCTGGACCGGGGAGCTGTTTTTT. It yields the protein CASSPTSWTGELFF.

The CDR3 nucleotides read TGCAGTGCTAGTTCGGAAAATAGCAATCAGCCCCAGCATTTT. This encodes CSASSENSNQPQHF. This chain links TRBV20-1 with TRBJ1-5; D is unclear. V was cut by 3 bases and J by 0 bases, with 9 bases left in between. This CDR3 has 14 amino acids. CDR1 and CDR2 from the germline V gene are DFQATT and SNEGSKA (reference sequence).

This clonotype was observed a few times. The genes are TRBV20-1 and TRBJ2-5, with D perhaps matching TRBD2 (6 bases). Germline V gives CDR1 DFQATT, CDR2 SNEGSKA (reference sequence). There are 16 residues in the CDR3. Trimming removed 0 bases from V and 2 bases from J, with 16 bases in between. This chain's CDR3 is CSARDRTGVIQETQYF. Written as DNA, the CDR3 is TGCAGTGCTAGAGATCGAACGGGGGTTATACAAGAGACCCAGTACTTC.

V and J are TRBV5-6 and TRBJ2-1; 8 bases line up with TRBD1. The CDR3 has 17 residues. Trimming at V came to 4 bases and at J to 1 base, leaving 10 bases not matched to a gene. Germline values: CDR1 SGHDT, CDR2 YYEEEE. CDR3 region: CASSRQGRVGSYNEQFF. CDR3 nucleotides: TGTGCCAGCAGCCGACAGGGGCGAGTCGGGTCCTACAATGAGCAGTTCTTC.

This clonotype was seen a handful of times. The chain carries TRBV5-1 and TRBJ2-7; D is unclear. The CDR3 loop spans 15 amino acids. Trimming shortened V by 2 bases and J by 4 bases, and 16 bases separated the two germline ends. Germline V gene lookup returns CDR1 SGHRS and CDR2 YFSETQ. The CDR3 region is CASSLERRPEYEQYF. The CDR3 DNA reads TGCGCCAGCAGCTTAGAACGACGGCCGGAGTACGAGCAGTACTTC.

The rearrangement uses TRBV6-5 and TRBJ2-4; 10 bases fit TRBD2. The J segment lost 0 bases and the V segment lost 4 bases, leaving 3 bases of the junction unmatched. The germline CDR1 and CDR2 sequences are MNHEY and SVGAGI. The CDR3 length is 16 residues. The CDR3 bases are TGTGCCAGCAGTTTTTTAGCGGGAGGAGCCAAAAACATTCAGTACTTC. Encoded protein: CASSFLAGGAKNIQYF.

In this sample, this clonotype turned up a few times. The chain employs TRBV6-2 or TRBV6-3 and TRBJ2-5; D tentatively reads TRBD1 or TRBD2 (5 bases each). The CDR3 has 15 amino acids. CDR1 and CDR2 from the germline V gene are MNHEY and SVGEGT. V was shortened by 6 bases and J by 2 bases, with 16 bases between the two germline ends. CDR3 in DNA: TGTGCCAGCAGAAAAGGGACCCAGCGGCAAGAGACCCAGTACTTC. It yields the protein CASRKGTQRQETQYF.

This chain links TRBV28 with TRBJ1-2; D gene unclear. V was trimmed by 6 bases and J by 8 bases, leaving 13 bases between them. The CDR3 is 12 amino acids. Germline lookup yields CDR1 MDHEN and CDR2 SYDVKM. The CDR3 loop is CASSHFDRGYTF. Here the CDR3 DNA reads TGTGCCAGCAGCCATTTCGACCGCGGCTACACCTTC.